One and the same sample provided the 29 T cell receptor beta chains below, sequenced in a study of T cell responses to AZD1222 COVID-19 vaccine. Method: immunoSEQ multiplex PCR; TCRdb's copy keeps in-frame clones and lacks some. The data hold roughly 100,000 clones, with 90% to 95% observed a single time. Sequencing was performed on peripheral blood, taken on day 0 of AZD1222 vaccination. The receptors originated from an adult in good health.

The chain recombines TRBV28 with TRBJ2-7, with a weak D call TRBD2 (6 bases). CDR3 length: 12 amino acids. The germline CDR1 and CDR2 sequences are MDHEN and SYDVKM. Trimming removed 2 bases at V and 9 bases at J, with 11 bases between. The CDR3 spells CASSLAMGGQYF. As DNA, the CDR3 is TGTGCCAGCAGTTTAGCGATGGGAGGGCAGTACTTC.

This sequence joins TRBV19 and TRBJ1-5, with D possibly TRBD1 on 5 matching bases. Per germline, CDR1 LNHDA and CDR2 SQIVND (reference sequence). This CDR3 is 14 amino acids long. Trimming removed 3 bases at V and 6 bases at J, with 12 bases between. The CDR3 sequence: CASSILTDGQPQHF. DNA of the CDR3: TGTGCCAGTAGTATCTTGACAGATGGTCAGCCCCAGCATTTT.

The CDR3 sequence is CASSQDLGLVKTQYF. The CDR3 DNA reads TGTGCCAGCAGCCAAGATTTGGGACTAGTAAAGACCCAGTACTTC. This sequence joins TRBV3-1 (or the pseudogene TRBV3-2) and TRBJ2-5; 8 nucleotides line up with TRBD2. V shed 0 bases, J shed 6 bases, and the junction held 6 bases outside the gene matches. Germline assignment: CDR1 LGHDT and CDR2 YNNKEL (reference sequence). The CDR3 consists of 15 residues.

The chain employs TRBV15 and TRBJ2-3; 10 nucleotides agree with TRBD2. CDR1 and CDR2 (germline): LNHNV, YYDKDF (reference sequence). The CDR3 extends over 15 amino acids. J was trimmed by 3 bases and V by 6 bases; bases with no gene match: 6. The DNA of the CDR3 is TGTGCCACCAGACAACTAGCGGGGCGGACAGATACGCAGTATTTT. This translates into CATRQLAGRTDTQYF.

The rearrangement links TRBV5-1 to TRBJ2-3, with D perhaps TRBD1 (5 bases). Germline V lookup: CDR1 SGHRS, CDR2 YFSETQ. This CDR3 has 13 residues. The V gene lost 2 bases and the J gene lost 5 bases, with 9 bases spanning the gap. The CDR3 DNA is TGCGCCAGCAGCTTAACAGGAGAAGATACGCAGTATTTT. This sequence encodes CASSLTGEDTQYF.

This rearrangement joins TRBV30 to TRBJ1-6, with TRBD1 identical over 9 bases. The CDR3 sequence is 13 residues long. CDR1 GTSNPN and CDR2 SVGIG come from the germline V gene (reference sequence). The junction had 1 base not matched to a gene; V was cut back by 1 base and J by 9 bases. CDR3 in amino acids: CAWSAGQGSPLHF. CDR3 DNA sequence: TGTGCCTGGAGTGCGGGACAGGGTTCACCCCTCCACTTT.

This chain joins TRBV6-2 or TRBV6-3 and TRBJ2-7; 15 nucleotides agree with TRBD2. The germline CDR1 and CDR2 sequences are MNHEY and SVGEGT. V trimming: 2 bases; J trimming: 10 bases; junction bases outside the gene matches: 6. This CDR3 region has 15 residues. The CDR3 DNA follows: TGTGCCAGCAGTTACCCAGGACTAGCGGGAGGGAATCAGTACTTC. Its translation is CASSYPGLAGGNQYF.

The genes are TRBV18 and TRBJ2-7; D may be TRBD1 (5 bases). Germline-derived CDR1 and CDR2 are KGHSH and LQKENI. The CDR3 runs to 12 residues. The V end was cut by 3 bases, the J end by 4 bases, with 7 bases between. CDR3 bases: TGTGCCAGCTCACCTAGGGGTTACGAGCAGTACTTC. As protein: CASSPRGYEQYF.

This sequence joins TRBV4-1 and TRBJ1-5; D uncertain. The CDR3 is 14 residues long. Trimming took 2 bases from V and 4 from J, leaving 9 bases between them. CDR1 is MGHRA, CDR2 YSYEKL, per germline. The CDR3: CASSQMGSNQPQHF. The CDR3 DNA reads as TGCGCCAGCAGCCAAATGGGGTCTAATCAGCCCCAGCATTTT.

The chain joins TRBV2 to TRBJ1-2, with 9 positions matching TRBD1. The V segment lost 5 bases and the J segment 2 bases; nucleotides outside the gene matches: 3. In germline, CDR1 is SNHLY, CDR2 FYNNEI. This CDR3 contains 14 residues. CDR3 residues: CASSTGQGNYGYTF. The DNA of the CDR3 is TGTGCCAGCAGTACCGGACAGGGGAACTATGGCTACACCTTC. Together with reference TRBV2 and TRBJ1-2, the CDR3 gives the full variable domain: EPEVTQTPSHQVTQMGQEVILRCVPISNHLYFYWYRQILGQKVEFLVSFYNNEISEKSEIFDDQFSVERPDGSNFTLKIRSTKLEDSAMYFCASSTGQGNYGYTFGSGTRLTVV.

The gene calls are TRBV10-3 and TRBJ2-1; a weak D match, TRBD2 (6 bases). V lost 4 bases and J lost 0, with 16 bases in between. CDR3 size: 17 residues. CDR1 and CDR2 (germline): ENHRY, SYGVKD. DNA for the CDR3: TGTGCCATCAGTGTTACAGGAGGGAAAAGCTCCTACAATGAGCAGTTCTTC. Its translation: CAISVTGGKSSYNEQFF.

The J gene is TRBJ1-1, the V gene TRBV2; unclear D gene. The CDR3 has 13 residues. The germline V gene has CDR1 SNHLY and CDR2 FYNNEI. Trimming cost V 6 bases and J 3 bases, with 11 bases left between them. In nucleotides, the CDR3 is TGTGCCAGCAGGAGGGTGTTGGACACTGAAGCTTTCTTT. Translating it yields CASRRVLDTEAFF.

This rearrangement joins TRBV4-3 to TRBJ2-1; the D gene is possibly TRBD2 (6 bases). V shed 0 bases and J shed 4 bases, with 16 bases lying between them. The CDR3 totals 17 residues. CDR1 and CDR2 from the germline V gene are LGHNA and YSLEER. CDR3 coding DNA: TGCGCCAGCAGCCAAGATCATGGACTACTTTCATACAATGAGCAGTTCTTC. Translated, it gives CASSQDHGLLSYNEQFF.

V gene TRBV6-5 combines with J gene TRBJ2-7; 10 bases agree with TRBD1. This CDR3 is 13 amino acids long. Germline V gene sequence: CDR1 MNHEY, CDR2 SVGAGI. J lost 3 bases, V lost 6 bases, and 2 bases had no gene match. The CDR3 spells CASSRDRGYEQYF. The CDR3 nucleotides read TGTGCCAGCAGCCGGGACAGGGGCTACGAGCAGTACTTC.

The chain combines TRBV30 with TRBJ2-7; tentatively, D is TRBD2 (6 bases). With 0 bases removed from V and 6 bases from J, the gap between germline ends came to 12 bases. This CDR3 is 13 amino acids long. Germline assignment: CDR1 GTSNPN and CDR2 SVGIG (reference sequence). CDR3 protein: CAWSVLGGGEQYF. CDR3 coding DNA: TGTGCCTGGAGTGTACTTGGGGGAGGCGAGCAGTACTTC.

The chain links TRBV19 to TRBJ2-7; TRBD1 is a possible D gene (5 bases). V was shortened by 5 bases and J by 7 bases, with 18 bases between the two germline ends. The germline V gene encodes CDR1 LNHDA and CDR2 SQIVND (reference sequence). This CDR3 spans 14 amino acids. The CDR3 DNA reads as TGTGCCAGTAGTCTTGACAGATTCTTACGTGAGCAGTACTTC. Translating gives CASSLDRFLREQYF.

This chain connects TRBV28 to TRBJ1-5; D remains ambiguous. Germline-derived CDR1 and CDR2 are MDHEN and SYDVKM. Trimming removed 3 bases from V and 8 bases from J, with 5 bases in between. The CDR3 spans 11 residues. The CDR3 region has the DNA TGTGCCAGCAGTTTGGAAGAGCCCCAGCATTTT. Protein: CASSLEEPQHF.

The chain couples TRBV20-1 to TRBJ2-7; D is unresolved. V was cut by 3 bases and J by 6 bases, with 9 bases left in between. CDR3 length: 11 residues. The V gene's germline CDR1 is DFQATT and CDR2 SNEGSKA (reference sequence). The CDR3 sequence is CSASSGAEQYF. Here the CDR3 DNA reads TGCAGTGCTAGCTCGGGTGCCGAGCAGTACTTC.

A word on this clone: Other DNA sequences in this sample translate to the same CDR3. The chain uses TRBV12-3 or TRBV12-4 and TRBJ1-2, with a tentative D call TRBD1 (6 bases). V was cut by 3 bases and J by 4 bases, with 9 bases left in between. CDR3 length equals 13 residues. The CDR3 reads CASSLGGGYGYTF. The CDR3 nucleotides read TGTGCCAGCAGTTTGGGAGGGGGCTATGGCTACACCTTC.

This clone was recorded a few times. The chain combines TRBV5-1 with TRBJ2-3; 7 nucleotides match TRBD2. This CDR3 contains 14 residues. V lost 5 bases to trimming and J lost 2 bases; unmatched junction nucleotides: 5. The germline V gene encodes CDR1 SGHRS and CDR2 YFSETQ. The CDR3 loop reads CASSAGVATDTQYF. The CDR3 nucleotides read TGCGCCAGCAGTGCGGGAGTAGCCACAGATACGCAGTATTTT. The whole variable domain, filled in from reference TRBV5-1 and TRBJ2-3, reads KAGVTQTPRYLIKTRGQQVTLSCSPISGHRSVSWYQQTPGQGLQFLFEYFSETQRNKGNFPGRFSGRQFSNSRSEMNVSTLELGDSALYLCASSAGVATDTQYFGPGTRLTVL.

This chain uses TRBV7-2 with TRBJ1-4; D not certain. The germline gives CDR1 SGHTA, CDR2 FQGNSA. V lost 5 bases and J 0 bases, leaving 10 bases between the germline ends. The CDR3 contains 15 residues. The CDR3 spells CASSPNLATNEKLFF. The CDR3 DNA is TGTGCCAGCAGCCCCAACCTTGCAACTAATGAAAAACTGTTTTTT. The full variable domain, with the rest looked up from reference TRBV7-2 and TRBJ1-4, is GAGVSQSPSNKVTEKGKDVELRCDPISGHTALYWYRQSLGQGLEFLIYFQGNSAPDKSGLPSDRFSAERTGGSVSTLTIQRTQQEDSAVYLCASSPNLATNEKLFFGSGTQLSVL.

The V gene is TRBV11-2, the J gene TRBJ2-7, with 10 bases matching TRBD2. Germline CDR1 reads SGHAT; CDR2 reads FQNNGV. Trimming removed 2 bases from V and 7 bases from J; junction bases left unmatched: 11. The CDR3 spans 16 residues. CDR3 loop: CASSLRRTSGGGEQYF. CDR3 nucleotides: TGTGCCAGCAGCTTACGGAGGACTAGCGGAGGGGGTGAGCAGTACTTC.

This clone has a single count. The rearrangement uses TRBV28 and TRBJ1-2; 7 nucleotides match TRBD1. This CDR3 has 15 residues. V shed 6 bases and J 6 bases; nucleotides not matched to a gene: 13. Germline assignment: CDR1 MDHEN and CDR2 SYDVKM. CDR3 DNA: TGTGCCAGCAGACCTACCGGGACAGCATCAGATGGCTACACCTTC. Translated, it gives CASRPTGTASDGYTF.

The chain is built from TRBV4-1 and TRBJ1-5, with TRBD1 matching over 8 bases. V dropped 1 base and J dropped 0; count of bases not matched to a gene: 8. The CDR3 consists of 18 residues. Germline assignment: CDR1 MGHRA and CDR2 YSYEKL. CDR3 sequence: CASSQGSGTGYSNQPQHF. CDR3 in DNA: TGCGCCAGCAGCCAAGGGAGTGGGACAGGATATAGCAATCAGCCCCAGCATTTT.

The chain uses TRBV6-5 and TRBJ1-2; D is possibly TRBD1 (5 bases). V lost 5 bases to trimming and J lost 2 bases, with 9 bases between them. CDR3 size: 13 residues. Germline CDR1 MNHEY, CDR2 SVGAGI. Written as DNA, the CDR3 is TGTGCCAGCAGTAAACGGGACAACTATGGCTACACCTTC. Amino acids: CASSKRDNYGYTF.

This clone was detected once. The chain joins TRBV7-9 to TRBJ2-2; 12 nucleotides agree with TRBD2. There are 18 residues in the CDR3. From germline, CDR1 is SEHNR and CDR2 FQNEAQ (reference sequence). The V segment lost 3 bases and the J segment 4 bases; nucleotides outside the gene matches: 9. The CDR3 DNA is TGTGCCAGCAGCTTCGGACTAGCGGGGCCCTTACGCACCGGGGAGCTGTTTTTT. Residues: CASSFGLAGPLRTGELFF.

The chain recombines TRBV3-1 (or the pseudogene TRBV3-2) with TRBJ2-7; TRBD2 is a possible D gene (5 bases). This CDR3 is built from 14 residues. Germline V CDR1 and CDR2: LGHDT, YNNKEL (reference sequence). V was shortened by 4 bases and J by 6 bases, with 16 bases between the two germline ends. The CDR3 DNA is TGTGCCAGCAGCCCGTCAAGCGGTGCGGGCGAGCAGTACTTC. It yields the protein CASSPSSGAGEQYF.

The chain is built from TRBV6-1 and TRBJ2-5; a possible D gene is TRBD2 (5 bases). The CDR3 runs to 14 residues. Germline CDR1 is MNHNS and CDR2 is SASEGT. The V gene lost 3 bases and the J gene lost 5 bases, with 13 bases spanning the gap. CDR3 protein: CASSEAAGVETQYF. In DNA, the CDR3 is TGTGCCAGCAGTGAGGCGGCCGGGGTGGAGACCCAGTACTTC.

The chain couples TRBV18 to TRBJ1-4; a weak D match, TRBD1 (5 bases). The CDR3 totals 16 residues. Per germline, CDR1 KGHSH and CDR2 LQKENI. Trimming removed 5 bases from V and 0 bases from J, with 13 bases in between. DNA for the CDR3: TGTGCCAGCTCAACGACAGCCTTTGCAACTAATGAAAAACTGTTTTTT. It specifies CASSTTAFATNEKLFF.